Presented here are 28 T cell receptor beta chains from one specimen sequenced in a study of technical replicates of blood from several donors. Generated by immunoSEQ multiplex PCR, the TCRdb table keeps only in-frame clones and is missing some. The sample holds 65,000 to 80,000 clones; more than 85% are singletons and the top ten take more than 0.3%. Sequenced material: T cells isolated from PBMCs. The source of these receptors is a human donor in good health.

The chain couples TRBV4-1 to TRBJ1-5; 8 nucleotides align to TRBD1. The CDR3 is 16 amino acids. Germline V CDR1 and CDR2: MGHRA, YSYEKL. After removal of 4 bases from V and 1 base from J, the junction contained 6 bases not matched to a gene. CDR3 in DNA: TGCGCCAGCAGCCCAGCCTGGACAGGGAGCAATCAGCCCCAGCATTTT. Translated: CASSPAWTGSNQPQHF.

This chain links TRBV4-1 with TRBJ1-3; D might be TRBD1 (6 bases). The CDR3 consists of 15 residues. Germline values: CDR1 MGHRA, CDR2 YSYEKL. V lost 4 bases, J lost 4 bases, and 14 bases lay in between. In nucleotides, the CDR3 is TGCGCCAGCAGCCGCCAAACAGGGCCAGGAAACACCATATATTTT. Translation: CASSRQTGPGNTIYF.

This chain connects TRBV11-2 to TRBJ2-3, with 8 bases lining up with TRBD2. In germline, CDR1 is SGHAT, CDR2 FQNNGV. CDR3 length equals 16 residues. The V segment lost 5 bases and the J segment 4 bases; nucleotides outside the gene matches: 11. The CDR3 nucleotides read TGTGCCAGCAGCCCCATTAGCGGGACGCACGCAGATACGCAGTATTTT. It translates to CASSPISGTHADTQYF. Full variable domain (rest looked up from reference TRBV11-2 and TRBJ2-3): EAGVAQSPRYKIIEKRQSVAFWCNPISGHATLYWYQQILGQGPKLLIQFQNNGVVDDSQLPKDRFSAERLKGVDSTLKIQPAKLEDSAVYLCASSPISGTHADTQYFGPGTRLTVL.

The chain employs TRBV10-3 and TRBJ2-3; 11 positions agree with TRBD2. Germline V lookup: CDR1 ENHRY, CDR2 SYGVKD. Germline trimming cut 6 bases from V and 5 bases from J; bases unmatched to any gene: 16. This CDR3 spans 18 amino acids. The CDR3 loop reads CAISPGSLTSGKGDTQYF. The CDR3 coding sequence is TGTGCCATCAGCCCAGGTTCTCTGACTAGCGGGAAAGGAGATACGCAGTATTTT.

This clone has a single count. The rearrangement joins TRBV30 to TRBJ2-3, with 8 bases fitting TRBD2. Germline V CDR1 and CDR2: GTSNPN, SVGIG (reference sequence). Trimming took 2 bases from V and 6 from J; bases not matched to a gene: 16. This CDR3 is built from 17 residues. The CDR3 region is CAWSRVIGGRSRDTQYF. CDR3 DNA sequence: TGTGCCTGGAGTAGGGTCATCGGCGGGAGGTCACGGGATACGCAGTATTTT.

The chain joins TRBV2 to TRBJ1-2; TRBD1 matches 9 bases. The CDR3 runs to 15 residues. V shed 9 bases, J shed 0 bases, and the junction held 8 bases outside the gene matches. Germline values: CDR1 SNHLY, CDR2 FYNNEI. Here the CDR3 reads CASTGTGSSNYGYTF. Written as DNA, the CDR3 is TGTGCCAGTACCGGGACAGGGAGTTCTAACTATGGCTACACCTTC.

As for this clone: Additional DNA sequences in this sample encode the identical CDR3. The chain links TRBV4-3 to TRBJ2-5, with a possible D match to TRBD1 (6 bases). Germline V lookup: CDR1 LGHNA, CDR2 YSLEER. The CDR3 has 15 amino acids. V dropped 0 bases and J dropped 4 bases, with 12 bases sitting between them. Here the CDR3 DNA reads TGCGCCAGCAGCCAAGAGCTTGGCAGGGGAGAGACCCAGTACTTC. As protein: CASSQELGRGETQYF.

The rearrangement joins TRBV6-4 to TRBJ2-7; D gene ambiguous. The germline V gene encodes CDR1 MRHNA and CDR2 SNTAGT. Trimming removed 6 bases from V and 5 bases from J, with 14 bases in between. This CDR3 has 13 amino acids. The CDR3 region has the DNA TGTGCCAGCAGCTTTTTCTCGAAGCACGAGCAGTACTTC. Residues: CASSFFSKHEQYF.

The CDR3, as DNA: TGCGCCAGCAGCCCCAGTGGAACAGGTGGTAATCAGCCCCAGCATTTT. Encoded protein: CASSPSGTGGNQPQHF. The V call is TRBV5-1, the J call TRBJ1-5, with D possibly TRBD1 on 5 matching bases. Trimming shortened V by 4 bases and J by 4 bases, and 18 bases separated the two germline ends. The CDR3 is 16 amino acids. CDR1 SGHRS and CDR2 YFSETQ come from the germline V gene.

The gene calls are TRBV11-3 and TRBJ2-2; TRBD2 might be the D (6 bases). V was cut by 2 bases and J by 3 bases, with 13 bases left in between. Germline V lookup: CDR1 SGHNT, CDR2 YENEEA. The CDR3 extends over 16 amino acids. The CDR3 protein is CASSLSAGTYTGELFF. DNA for the CDR3: TGTGCCAGCAGCTTATCAGCCGGGACTTACACCGGGGAGCTGTTTTTT.

This sequence joins TRBV29-1 and TRBJ1-1; perhaps TRBD1 as D (5 bases). This CDR3 has 12 amino acids. Germline V CDR1 and CDR2: SQVTM, ANQGSEA. V was clipped by 7 bases and J by 11 bases, with 20 bases between them. The DNA for the CDR3 is TGCAGCGGGATCGGACATACCGGAGAGGCTTTCTTT. It specifies CSGIGHTGEAFF.

The chain has TRBV6-1 and TRBJ1-4; D gene ambiguous. V was trimmed by 10 bases and J by 11 bases, leaving 11 bases between them. Germline V lookup: CDR1 MNHNS, CDR2 SASEGT. CDR3 length: 10 amino acids. The CDR3 nucleotides read TGTGCCACCTACACTAGGAAACTGTTTTTT. It codes for CATYTRKLFF.

V usage is TRBV19 and J usage is TRBJ1-3, with TRBD1 identical over 10 bases. Germline CDR1 and CDR2: LNHDA and SQIVND (reference sequence). Unmatched junction bases numbered 8, after V lost 7 bases and J lost 8 bases. The CDR3 loop spans 14 amino acids. CDR3 loop: CASTLGQGTYTIYF. CDR3 bases: TGTGCCAGTACCCTGGGACAGGGGACGTACACCATATATTTT.

This chain joins TRBV10-3 and TRBJ2-7; 9 nucleotides align to TRBD1. The CDR3 runs to 16 residues. Per germline, CDR1 ENHRY and CDR2 SYGVKD. J was trimmed by 4 bases and V by 2 bases; bases with no gene match: 9. CDR3 residues: CAISEGRQGVPYEQYF. CDR3 DNA: TGTGCCATCAGTGAGGGGAGACAGGGGGTCCCGTACGAGCAGTACTTC.

The V call is TRBV7-9, the J call TRBJ1-2; possibly TRBD1 for D (5 bases). Germline V gene sequence: CDR1 SEHNR, CDR2 FQNEAQ (reference sequence). The CDR3 has 13 residues. Trimming stripped 5 bases from V and 9 bases from J, with 16 bases between. DNA for the CDR3: TGTGCCAGCAGCCCAGGGAACTGGGAAAGCTACACCTTC. Its translation is CASSPGNWESYTF. The full variable domain, in which reference TRBV7-9 and TRBJ1-2 provide the parts outside the CDR3, is DTGVSQNPRHKITKRGQNVTFRCDPISEHNRLYWYRQTLGQGPEFLTYFQNEAQLEKSRLLSDRFSAERPKGSFSTLEIQRTEQGDSAMYLCASSPGNWESYTFGSGTRLTVV.

The chain joins TRBV6-5 to TRBJ2-2, with 9 bases lining up with TRBD1. There are 13 residues in the CDR3. Unmatched junction bases numbered 3, after V lost 6 bases and J lost 7 bases. Germline V lookup: CDR1 MNHEY, CDR2 SVGAGI. The CDR3 DNA reads as TGTGCCAGCAGACGACAGGGGGTCGGGGAGCTGTTTTTT. This encodes CASRRQGVGELFF.

As DNA, the CDR3 is TGTGCCAGCAGCCCCGGGACAGGGACCTACGAGCAGTACTTC. Its protein product is CASSPGTGTYEQYF. The rearrangement joins TRBV7-2 to TRBJ2-7, with 9 bases fitting TRBD1. The CDR3 extends over 14 amino acids. The V gene end was trimmed by 5 bases and the J gene end by 2 bases; junction bases not matched to a gene: 4. Germline lookup yields CDR1 SGHTA and CDR2 FQGNSA.

As DNA, the CDR3 is TGTGCCAGCAGGAGACAGGACACTGAAGCTTTCTTT. It codes for CASRRQDTEAFF. The V call is TRBV7-8, the J call TRBJ1-1, with D perhaps TRBD1 (6 bases). The CDR3 is 12 residues long. CDR1 is SGHVS, CDR2 FQNEAQ, per germline. V lost 6 bases, J lost 3 bases, and 8 bases lay in between.

The chain couples TRBV9 to TRBJ2-1; tentative D call: TRBD1 (6 bases). CDR3 length: 14 residues. The germline V gene has CDR1 SGDLS and CDR2 YYNGEE. Between the trimmed V and J ends, which lost 4 bases and 8 bases, there was a span of 16 bases. Written as DNA, the CDR3 is TGTGCCAGCAGCCTTCAAGCAGGGGCCTATGAGCAGTTCTTC. Translating it yields CASSLQAGAYEQFF.

This clone was observed once. V usage is TRBV6-5 and J usage is TRBJ2-7; no definite D call. Germline loops: CDR1 MNHEY, CDR2 SVGAGI. Trimming pared 4 bases from V and 6 bases from J, leaving 13 bases between. This CDR3 spans 13 amino acids. In DNA form, the CDR3 reads TGTGCCAGCAGTTTCGGCCTAGATCTCGAGCAGTACTTC. It encodes CASSFGLDLEQYF.

The chain couples TRBV7-3 to TRBJ2-2; TRBD1 matches at 7 bases. This CDR3 is 16 amino acids long. J was trimmed by 2 bases and V by 4 bases; bases with no gene match: 7. Germline V CDR1 and CDR2: SGHTA, FQGTGA. CDR3 residues: CASSSQGQINTGELFF. Here the CDR3 DNA reads TGTGCCAGCAGCTCACAGGGACAGATAAACACCGGGGAGCTGTTTTTT. The variable domain in full, completed from reference TRBV7-3 and TRBJ2-2, reads GAGVSQTPSNKVTEKGKYVELRCDPISGHTALYWYRQSLGQGPEFLIYFQGTGAADDSGLPNDRFFAVRPEGSVSTLKIQRTERGDSAVYLCASSSQGQINTGELFFGEGSRLTVL.

The chain has TRBV27 and TRBJ2-7; a possible D gene is TRBD2 (6 bases). From germline, CDR1 is MNHEY and CDR2 SMNVEV (reference sequence). Trimming pared 3 bases from V and 3 bases from J, leaving 9 bases between. The CDR3 is 13 amino acids. The CDR3 DNA sequence: TGTGCCAGCAGTTTCGGGGGATTCTACGAGCAGTACTTC. Residues: CASSFGGFYEQYF.

The V gene is TRBV28, the J gene TRBJ1-4; a weak D match, TRBD1 (5 bases). Germline assignment: CDR1 MDHEN and CDR2 SYDVKM. V lost 5 bases and J lost 0, with 13 bases in between. The CDR3 totals 16 residues. This chain's CDR3 is CASSDAKGTTNEKLFF. Here the CDR3 DNA reads TGTGCCAGCAGTGACGCCAAGGGGACAACTAATGAAAAACTGTTTTTT.

The gene calls are TRBV18 and TRBJ2-1; 8 positions match TRBD2. Germline-derived CDR1 and CDR2 are KGHSH and LQKENI. The V segment lost 7 bases and the J segment 7 bases; nucleotides outside the gene matches: 9. The CDR3 has 14 amino acids. CDR3 nucleotide sequence: TGTGCCAGCTTTCTACTAGCGGCAAATAATGAGCAGTTCTTC. Translating it yields CASFLLAANNEQFF.

The genes are TRBV6-5 and TRBJ2-5, with D tentatively TRBD1 (6 bases). Trimming took off 6 bases at V and 5 bases at J, with 10 bases between the two ends. Germline V CDR1 and CDR2: MNHEY, SVGAGI. The length of the CDR3 is 12 residues. The CDR3 coding sequence is TGTGCCAGCAGCCCCACAGGGGAGACCCAGTACTTC. Its protein is CASSPTGETQYF.

This chain connects TRBV27 to TRBJ1-5; weak D call: TRBD1 (5 bases). CDR1 MNHEY and CDR2 SMNVEV come from the germline V gene (reference sequence). V gave up 5 bases and J gave up 1 base, with 15 bases separating them. The length of the CDR3 is 16 residues. This CDR3 is CASSPSWGVSNQPQHF. The DNA of the CDR3 is TGTGCCAGCAGTCCCTCCTGGGGGGTAAGCAATCAGCCCCAGCATTTT.

The rearrangement links TRBV11-3 to TRBJ2-1, with D possibly matching TRBD2 (6 bases). V lost 0 bases to trimming and J lost 1 base, with 13 bases between them. The CDR3 runs 17 residues. From germline, CDR1 is SGHNT and CDR2 YENEEA. CDR3 amino acids: CASSLDYSGRSYNEQFF. CDR3 nucleotide sequence: TGTGCCAGCAGCTTAGATTACTCCGGGAGATCCTACAATGAGCAGTTCTTC.

The chain carries TRBV6-5 and TRBJ1-2; TRBD1 aligns across 8 bases. The CDR3 spans 14 residues. Per the germline V gene, CDR1 is MNHEY and CDR2 is SVGAGI. V shed 2 bases and J 10 bases; nucleotides not matched to a gene: 9. The CDR3 DNA follows: TGTGCCAGCAGTTACGAAGAGGCAGGGGGCCTCTACACCTTC. It specifies CASSYEEAGGLYTF.